A selection of T cell receptor beta chains follows, all from one sample in a study of blood T cell repertoires in COVID-19. Using immunoSEQ multiplex PCR, the repertoire was profiled, and TCRdb retains in-frame clones only, with some absent. The sample comprises approximately 200,000 clones, roughly 85% of which are singletons, and about 0.93% rests with the top ten. The specimen was peripheral blood. Every receptor here comes from a man between 40 and 49 years old with acute or convalescent COVID-19. Both conserved end residues are part of each CDR3. The D gene is left open where the match is weak. Some rows have no size entry. The others give once, few or many, or a class for an expanded clone.

>TRBJ2-5|TRBV4-1|TRBD2|once
TGCGCCAGCAGCCAAGATGCGGGGGGCGCGCGGGAGACCCAGTACTTC
CASSQDAGGARETQYF
>TRBJ1-5|TRBV10-2|-|-
TGCGCCAGCAGTGAGGGGGCCGAAAATCAGCCCCAGCATTTT
CASSEGAENQPQHF
>TRBJ1-1|TRBV6-6|-|-
TGTGCCAGTAATAGCCCGAACACTGAAGCTTTCTTT
CASNSPNTEAFF
>TRBJ2-1|TRBV5-4|TRBD1|-
TGTGCCAGCAGCTTGCCCTCGGACAGGGGGTGGAATGAGCAGTTCTTC
CASSLPSDRGWNEQFF
>TRBJ1-2|TRBV25-1|-|-
TGTGCCAGCAGGCGGGACTCCCCTGGCTACACCTTC
CASRRDSPGYTF
>TRBJ2-2|TRBV3-1/TRBV3-2|-|-
TGTGCCAGCAGCCGGCCCTCCACCGGGGAGCTGTTTTTT
CASSRPSTGELFF
>TRBJ1-1|TRBV5-5|-|-
TGTGCCAGCAGCTTGGAGAGTATCCAGAACACTGAAGCTTTCTTT
CASSLESIQNTEAFF
>TRBJ2-2|TRBV7-3|TRBD2|-
TGTGCCAGCGCTAGCGGGGGGAACGGGGAGCTGTTTTTT
CASASGGNGELFF
>TRBJ1-2|TRBV28|TRBD1|once
TGTGCCAGCAGTGGGACAGGGGGAATAAACTATGGCTACACCTTC
CASSGTGGINYGYTF
>TRBJ1-2|TRBV28|TRBD1|few
TGTGCCAGCACCCAACAGGGGGCGACGCGTGGCTACACCTTC
CASTQQGATRGYTF
>TRBJ2-6|TRBV10-3|TRBD1|-
TGTGCCAGCTGGGACAGGGTCTACAACTCTGGGGCCAACGTCCTGACTTTC
CASWDRVYNSGANVLTF
>TRBJ1-1|TRBV11-2|-|-
TGTGCCAGCAGCAAAGGGACAGAAGCTTTCTTT
CASSKGTEAFF
>TRBJ1-3|TRBV11-1|-|-
TGTGCCAGCAGCTACAGTACGGTCGGGGCTGGAAACACCATATATTTT
CASSYSTVGAGNTIYF
>TRBJ1-5|TRBV30|-|-
TGTGCCTGGAGTGTACCGGGAGGCAATCAGCCCCAGCATTTT
CAWSVPGGNQPQHF
>TRBJ2-7|TRBV11-3|TRBD2|-
TGTGCCAGCAGCTTGCGGGGGGAGCAGTACTTC
CASSLRGEQYF
>TRBJ1-1|TRBV5-1|-|-
TGCGCCAGCAGCCCTAATACACAACTAGGGTCAGCTTTCTTT
CASSPNTQLGSAFF
>TRBJ1-6|TRBV19|TRBD1|-
TGTGCCAGTAGTAAGGGACAGGGTCTTTCACCCCTCCACTTT
CASSKGQGLSPLHF
>TRBJ1-2|TRBV9|-|-
TGTCCCCGCCGCGTAGTCGGGGGGCGCGGGGGCGGCTACACCTTC
CPRRVVGGRGGGYTF
>TRBJ1-1|TRBV6-2/TRBV6-3|-|-
TGTGCCAGCAGTTACTTGGGGCTCACTGAAGCTTTCTTT
CASSYLGLTEAFF
>TRBJ2-7|TRBV14|TRBD1|once
TGTGCCAGCAGCCGGACAGGGGGCGGCTACGAGCAGTACTTC
CASSRTGGGYEQYF
>TRBJ2-7|TRBV5-6|-|-
TGTGCCAGCAGCTTCGCGGGTTACGAGCAGTACTTC
CASSFAGYEQYF
>TRBJ1-2|TRBV4-2|TRBD1|-
TGTGCCAGCAGCCAAGAAGCACAGGGGGATAGCTATGGCTACACCTTC
CASSQEAQGDSYGYTF
>TRBJ1-2|TRBV30|-|-
TGTGCCTGGAGTGTACAGGGAACCGCTAACTATGGCTACACCTTC
CAWSVQGTANYGYTF
>TRBJ2-1|TRBV7-2|TRBD2|-
TGTGCCAGCAGCCCAACTAGCGGGGGGGCCCGAGAGCAGTTCTTC
CASSPTSGGAREQFF
>TRBJ1-5|TRBV9|-|-
TGTGCCAGCAGCCTGCACGACAGTCAGCCCCAGCATTTT
CASSLHDSQPQHF
>TRBJ2-2|TRBV12-2|-|-
TGTGCAAGTCGCTTAACAAAAGCGTACAGGGGTCCCACCGGGGAGCTGTTTTTT
CASRLTKAYRGPTGELFF
>TRBJ1-5|TRBV12-2|-|-
TGTGCAAGTCGCCCCATTAGGAGGGGCAATCAGCCCCAGCATTTT
CASRPIRRGNQPQHF
>TRBJ2-7|TRBV5-6|TRBD2|-
TGTGCCAGCAGCTTGTTAGGGACTAGCGGGGGCGCAGTCTACGAGCAGTACTTC
CASSLLGTSGGAVYEQYF
>TRBJ2-1|TRBV27|TRBD1|-
TGTGCCAGCAGTACCCCGGGACAGGGCTACAATGAGCAGTTCTTC
CASSTPGQGYNEQFF
>TRBJ1-6|TRBV6-2/TRBV6-3|TRBD1|once
TGTGCCAGCAGTACGGGACAGCGAACCAATTCACCCCTCCACTTT
CASSTGQRTNSPLHF
>TRBJ2-7|TRBV7-2|-|-
TGTGCCAGCAGCTTAGATACAGGATCCTACGAGCAGTACTTC
CASSLDTGSYEQYF
>TRBJ2-1|TRBV19|TRBD2|-
TGTGCCAGTAGTATAGTTGGTAGCGGGGGGCAATCATCTCTGCGTGAGCAGTTCTTC
CASSIVGSGGQSSLREQFF
>TRBJ1-1|TRBV6-5|-|-
TGTGCCAGCAGACGACAGCCCTCGAACACTGAAGCTTTCTTT
CASRRQPSNTEAFF
>TRBJ2-2|TRBV5-5|-|-
TGTGCCAGCAGGCCGTTACCTCTAGCGTCCGGGGAGCTGTTTTTT
CASRPLPLASGELFF
>TRBJ1-5|TRBV27|-|-
TGTGCCAGCAGTTTAGGAGGGCGTAGCAATCAGCCCCAGCATTTT
CASSLGGRSNQPQHF
>TRBJ2-7|TRBV7-9|-|-
TGTGCCAGCAGCCAGGACTCCAATCCCTACGAGCAGTACTTC
CASSQDSNPYEQYF
>TRBJ2-1|TRBV25-1|TRBD2|-
TGTGCCAGCAGGGGGGACTACCCAGAGCAGTTCTTC
CASRGDYPEQFF
>TRBJ2-7|TRBV6-1|-|-
TGTGCCAGCAGTGAGAGGGGCGGACAGTTCCCGTCCTTC
CASSERGGQFPSF
>TRBJ2-7|TRBV6-6|TRBD2|-
TGTGCCAGCAGCCGAACTAGCGGGGCTTACGAGCAGTACTTC
CASSRTSGAYEQYF
>TRBJ2-4|TRBV5-4|-|many
TGTGCCAGCAACCGTCTCGAGGAAAACATTCAGTACTTC
CASNRLEENIQYF
>TRBJ1-1|TRBV2|-|-
TGTGCCAGTGTCGTGAACACTGAAGCTTTCTTT
CASVVNTEAFF
>TRBJ2-3|TRBV3-1/TRBV3-2|-|once
TGTGCCAGCAGCTCGACAGGACAGTCGATCACAGATACGCAGTATTTT
CASSSTGQSITDTQYF
>TRBJ1-2|TRBV11-2|TRBD1|few
TGTGCCAGCAGAGAGGGACAGGGGGCTTATGGCTACACCTTC
CASREGQGAYGYTF
>TRBJ1-1|TRBV19|-|-
TGTGCCAGTAGTATGGCGGGACGTGAAGCTTTCTTT
CASSMAGREAFF
>TRBJ2-3|TRBV6-7|TRBD2|once
TGTGCCAACGTAGCGGGGGGGAACACAGATACGCAGTATTTT
CANVAGGNTDTQYF
>TRBJ1-2|TRBV30|-|-
TGTGCCTGGAGTCAAGAAGGGGACTATGGCTACACCTTC
CAWSQEGDYGYTF
>TRBJ2-3|TRBV21-1|-|-
TGTGCCAGCAGCAAAGATAAGGGTCCCCTACGGGGATATACGCAGTATTTT
CASSKDKGPLRGYTQYF
>TRBJ1-2|TRBV6-2/TRBV6-3|-|-
TGTGCCAGCAGTCCCTACCGGACAGAAGGCTACACCTTC
CASSPYRTEGYTF
>TRBJ2-2|TRBV7-2|TRBD1|-
TGTGCCATCCTAAGGGACAGGTACACCGGGGAGCTGTTTTTT
CAILRDRYTGELFF
>TRBJ2-7|TRBV21-1|-|few
TGTGCCAGCAGCAAAAGGCGGGGCAGCCCCCCCTCCTACGAGCAGTACTTC
CASSKRRGSPPSYEQYF
>TRBJ2-2|TRBV11-2|-|-
TGTGCCAGCAGACCCTTAAGGGGATCGACCGGGGAGCTGTTTTTT
CASRPLRGSTGELFF
>TRBJ1-2|TRBV28|TRBD1|-
TGTGCCAGCAGTCCCCCCGGGACAGGAGCCTCTGGCTATGGCTACACCTTC
CASSPPGTGASGYGYTF
>TRBJ2-2|TRBV19|-|-
TGTGCCAGTAGTGCCCAGGGGGGCTTCGGGGAGCTGTTTTTT
CASSAQGGFGELFF